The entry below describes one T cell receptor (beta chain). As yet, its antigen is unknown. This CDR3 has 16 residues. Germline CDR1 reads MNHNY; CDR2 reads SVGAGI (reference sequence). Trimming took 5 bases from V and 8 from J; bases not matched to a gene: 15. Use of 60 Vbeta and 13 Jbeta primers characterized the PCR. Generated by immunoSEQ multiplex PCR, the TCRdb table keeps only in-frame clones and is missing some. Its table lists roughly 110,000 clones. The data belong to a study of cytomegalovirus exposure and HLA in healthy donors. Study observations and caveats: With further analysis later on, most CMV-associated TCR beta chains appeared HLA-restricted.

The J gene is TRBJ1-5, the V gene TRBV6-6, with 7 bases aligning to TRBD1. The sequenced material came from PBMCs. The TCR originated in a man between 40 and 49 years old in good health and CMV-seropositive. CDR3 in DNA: TGTGCCAGCAGTACCCCTCGACAGGGCACCGGAAAGCCCCAGCATTTT. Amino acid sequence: CASSTPRQGTGKPQHF.